The rows below give T cell receptor beta chains drawn from one sample of a study of tumor-infiltrating lymphocytes in primary liver carcinoma. TCRdb reprocessed the multiplex PCR reads via MiXCR and lists one record per CDR3 protein. This table holds 150,000 to 200,000 distinct CDR3 sequences, approximately 65% found once. Sequenced input: peripheral blood. These receptors came from an older woman with primary liver carcinoma and hepatitis B virus infection. The CDR3 runs from the conserved cysteine through the conserved F or W. A D gene is named only where the DNA matches it firmly. A clone size is listed for some rows: how often the clone was seen (once, few, many), or a class if it is expanded.

d_gene,j_gene,abundance,v_gene,len,CDR3nt,CDR3aa
TRBD2,TRBJ2-5,.,TRBV6-2/TRBV6-3,16,TGTGCCAGCATTACTGGACTAGCGGGGGAAGAAGAGACCCAGTACTTC,CASITGLAGEEETQYF
.,TRBJ2-7,medium-sized,TRBV29-1,12,TGCAGCGTTGAAGGGTCCTTTGGCGAGCAGTACTTC,CSVEGSFGEQYF
TRBD2,TRBJ2-2,.,TRBV7-9,15,TGTGCCAGCACTTCGACAGCGGGAGGGGTCGGGGAGCTGTTTTTT,CASTSTAGGVGELFF
.,TRBJ2-7,.,TRBV5-6,19,TGTGCCAGCAGCACTCTGGCCTCATCCGGCTCGGGACTCCGCTACGAGCAGTACTTC,CASSTLASSGSGLRYEQYF
.,TRBJ2-7,many,TRBV11-3,14,TGTGCCAGCAGCTTAGAGGCAGGCTTATACGAGCAGTACTTC,CASSLEAGLYEQYF
TRBD1,TRBJ1-5,.,TRBV12-3/TRBV12-4,16,TGTACCAGCAGTTTATCCCCCAGGGGGCCTTGGCAGCCCCAGCATTTT,CTSSLSPRGPWQPQHF
.,TRBJ2-7,.,TRBV10-3,15,TGTGCCATCAGTGGGAGACATGCGTCCGGTTACGAGCAGTACTTC,CAISGRHASGYEQYF
.,TRBJ1-6,.,TRBV6-5,15,TGTGCCAGCAGTTACTCCTCAGGGTTGGGTCCACCCCTCCACTTT,CASSYSSGLGPPLHF
TRBD2,TRBJ2-2,.,TRBV12-5,19,TGTGCTAGTGGTTCGCTGCGGGAGGGGACTAGGAGTTTGACCGGGGAGCTGTTTTTT,CASGSLREGTRSLTGELFF
TRBD2,TRBJ2-3,few,TRBV7-9,17,TGTGCCAGCAGCTTCAACGGACTAGCGCTAAGCACAGATACGCAGTATTTT,CASSFNGLALSTDTQYF
.,TRBJ1-2,many,TRBV6-1,12,TGTGCCAGCAACTCGCAGACCTATGGCTACACCTTC,CASNSQTYGYTF
TRBD1,TRBJ2-1,few,TRBV20-1,16,TGCAGTGCCCGAATCCCCTCCCGAGGGGGCCAGGTTGAGCAGTTCTTC,CSARIPSRGGQVEQFF
TRBD2,TRBJ2-3,medium-sized,TRBV11-2,16,TGTGCCAGCAGCGCTGGTAGCGGGGCTAGCACAGATACGCAGTATTTT,CASSAGSGASTDTQYF
TRBD1,TRBJ1-2,once,TRBV6-5,17,TGTGCCAGCAGCTTAATCGGGACAGGGGGCGTCGGTGATGGCTACACCTTC,CASSLIGTGGVGDGYTF
.,TRBJ2-7,.,TRBV11-2,14,TGTGCCAGGAGTCCTATCCATCACTCCTACGAGCAGTACTTC,CARSPIHHSYEQYF
.,TRBJ2-7,many,TRBV29-1,12,TGCAGCGTTGCTCTAGGTCTCTACGAGCAGTACTTC,CSVALGLYEQYF
.,TRBJ2-7,medium-sized,TRBV28,13,TGTGCCAGCAGTTTACGGGGACTCTACGAGCAGTACTTC,CASSLRGLYEQYF
.,TRBJ2-3,.,TRBV28,15,TGTGCCAGCAGTCCCCGGGGCAGGGGTTTAGATACGCAGTATTTT,CASSPRGRGLDTQYF
.,TRBJ2-5,.,TRBV12-5,12,TGTGCTAGTGGTTTGGGAGAGGGGACCCATTACTTC,CASGLGEGTHYF
TRBD2,TRBJ2-3,.,TRBV28,15,TGTGCCAGCAGCTCCACTAGCGGGAGCCCAGATACGCAGTATTTT,CASSSTSGSPDTQYF
.,TRBJ2-1,.,TRBV4-1,15,TGTACCAGCAGCCAAGATTCGGCAGGGTACCTTGAGCAGTTCTTC,CTSSQDSAGYLEQFF
.,TRBJ1-2,.,TRBV11-2,14,TGTGCCAGCCGCCGGGGCGGGAGCTCCTATGGCCACACTTTC,CASRRGGSSYGHTF
.,TRBJ1-5,many,TRBV6-1,14,TGTGCCAGCAGTGAAACGGGGAGCAATCAGCCCCAGCATTTT,CASSETGSNQPQHF
.,TRBJ2-1,.,TRBV6-4,17,TGTGCCAGCAGTGGACTCCGGGGCAACCTTGAGTACAATGAGCAGTTCTTC,CASSGLRGNLEYNEQFF